This passage covers 26 T cell receptor beta chains from one sample sequenced in a study of identifying expanded T cells in peripheral blood. TCRdb's copy holds only in-frame clones and misses some; the assay was immunoSEQ multiplex PCR. The sample yields about 91,000 clones, around nine tenths seen once. Sequencing used blood. The receptors were gathered from a person aged 18 to 69 in good health.

The V and J genes are TRBV5-4 and TRBJ1-2, with 8 bases matching TRBD1. With 4 bases clipped from V and 6 bases from J, the junction kept 2 bases outside the gene matches. The length of the CDR3 is 12 residues. Germline V gives CDR1 SGHNT, CDR2 YYREEE (reference sequence). As DNA, the CDR3 is TGTGCCAGCAGCGGCAGGGGGCATGGCTACACCTTC. Protein sequence: CASSGRGHGYTF.

In its sample, this clone was seen a few times. Other nucleotide sequences from this sample produce the same CDR3. The chain recombines TRBV28 with TRBJ2-5, with D uncertain. CDR3 length: 11 residues. Trimming removed 3 bases from V and 5 bases from J, with 4 bases in between. CDR1 MDHEN and CDR2 SYDVKM come from the germline V gene. The CDR3 region has the DNA TGTGCCAGCAGTTTCAGGGAGACCCAGTACTTC. It translates to CASSFRETQYF. Full variable domain (rest looked up from reference TRBV28 and TRBJ2-5): DVKVTQSSRYLVKRTGEKVFLECVQDMDHENMFWYRQDPGLGLRLIYFSYDVKMKEKGDIPEGYSVSREKKERFSLILESASTNQTSMYLCASSFRETQYFGPGTRLLVL.

The rearrangement links TRBV10-3 to TRBJ2-7; 10 nucleotides align to TRBD1. CDR1 and CDR2 from the germline V gene are ENHRY and SYGVKD. The CDR3 is 15 residues long. The junction had 8 bases not matched to a gene; V was cut back by 6 bases and J by 3 bases. The CDR3 region has the DNA TGTGCCATCAGAACAACGACAGGGGGCCACTACGAGCAGTACTTC. This translates into CAIRTTTGGHYEQYF.

This clone was counted a single time. The chain joins TRBV30 to TRBJ2-2; D is undetermined. Trimming left V 3 bases short and J 6 bases short, with 5 bases between. Germline V lookup: CDR1 GTSNPN, CDR2 SVGIG (reference sequence). This CDR3 has 11 amino acids. The CDR3 loop reads CAWRSSGELFF. The CDR3 DNA reads TGTGCCTGGAGGAGCTCCGGGGAGCTGTTTTTT.

This clone was counted only a few times. This chain uses TRBV4-2 with TRBJ2-3; a weak D match, TRBD2 (5 bases). Germline CDR1 and CDR2: LGHNA and YNFKEQ. This CDR3 is 19 amino acids long. V was cut by 0 bases and J by 2 bases, with 21 bases left in between. In DNA form, the CDR3 reads TGTGCCAGCAGCCAAGATATTATCCCCGAAAGCGGTACCACAGATACGCAGTATTTT. The encoded protein is CASSQDIIPESGTTDTQYF.

V usage is TRBV6-1 and J usage is TRBJ2-5; D is possibly TRBD2 (6 bases). The CDR3 runs 13 residues. Trimming left V 7 bases short and J 5 bases short, with 14 bases between. Germline V gene lookup returns CDR1 MNHNS and CDR2 SASEGT. This chain's CDR3 is CASKGLPGETQYF. DNA of the CDR3: TGTGCCAGCAAGGGACTGCCCGGGGAGACCCAGTACTTC.

V usage is TRBV19 and J usage is TRBJ1-5, with no clear D. The CDR3 consists of 15 residues. Germline V gene lookup returns CDR1 LNHDA and CDR2 SQIVND (reference sequence). The V and J ends lost 11 bases and 0 bases respectively, with 17 bases between them. The CDR3 region has the DNA TGTGCCTCTACCGCAAGGCACTATAGCAATCAGCCCCAGCATTTT. As protein: CASTARHYSNQPQHF.

The chain has TRBV2 and TRBJ1-5; TRBD1 matches at 8 bases. The CDR3 sequence is 14 residues long. Trimming removed 4 bases from V and 4 bases from J; junction bases left unmatched: 3. Germline V gene lookup returns CDR1 SNHLY and CDR2 FYNNEI. The CDR3 here is CASSARQGNQPQHF. CDR3 coding DNA: TGTGCCAGCAGTGCCCGACAGGGGAATCAGCCCCAGCATTTT.

In its sample, this clone was seen a few times. The chain carries TRBV7-9 and TRBJ2-7; tentatively, D is TRBD1 (6 bases). This CDR3 is 16 amino acids long. From germline, CDR1 is SEHNR and CDR2 FQNEAQ (reference sequence). Trimming stripped 5 bases from V and 0 bases from J, with 17 bases between. The DNA for the CDR3 is TGTGCCAGCAGCCTAGGACAGACAGCTCTCTCCTACGAGCAGTACTTC. Protein: CASSLGQTALSYEQYF.

The chain has TRBV2 and TRBJ2-7; tentatively, D is TRBD2 (6 bases). The CDR3 runs 13 residues. Germline V CDR1 and CDR2: SNHLY, FYNNEI. The V end was cut by 5 bases, the J end by 3 bases, with 11 bases between. The CDR3 DNA sequence: TGTGCCAGCAGTCGGGACTCTCTCTACGAGCAGTACTTC. Its translation: CASSRDSLYEQYF.

Here the CDR3 DNA reads TGTGCCATCAGTCAAGACAGAACAGGAAACACCATATATTTT. It yields the protein CAISQDRTGNTIYF. The chain combines TRBV10-3 with TRBJ1-3, with D perhaps TRBD1 (5 bases). The V end was cut by 5 bases, the J end by 4 bases, with 12 bases between. The CDR3 contains 14 residues. The germline V gene encodes CDR1 ENHRY and CDR2 SYGVKD.

This chain uses TRBV10-3 with TRBJ1-4, with a tentative D call TRBD1 (6 bases). There are 14 residues in the CDR3. Germline CDR1 and CDR2: ENHRY and SYGVKD. V gave up 2 bases and J gave up 5 bases, with 9 bases separating them. The CDR3 bases are TGTGCCATCAGTGAGCCAGGGGAAAATGAAAAACTGTTTTTT. This translates into CAISEPGENEKLFF.

The chain couples TRBV7-2 to TRBJ2-6; D might be TRBD2 (6 bases). This CDR3 has 15 amino acids. Germline CDR1 is SGHTA and CDR2 is FQGNSA. The germline V and J ends were trimmed by 8 bases and 4 bases, with 15 bases remaining between them. The CDR3 DNA follows: TGTGCCAGCTCGCGCGGGATTTTCGGGGCCAACGTCCTGACTTTC. Translating gives CASSRGIFGANVLTF.

The CDR3 protein is CASSPRDGNYEQYF. In DNA, the CDR3 is TGTGCCAGCAGCCCTCGGGACGGAAACTACGAGCAGTACTTC. The chain joins TRBV11-2 to TRBJ2-7; D could derive from TRBD1 or TRBD2 (5 bases each). V was pared by 5 bases and J by 3 bases, with 14 bases between. This CDR3 is 14 amino acids long. Germline V gives CDR1 SGHAT, CDR2 FQNNGV.

This chain connects TRBV5-5 to TRBJ1-5; D gene uncertain. The CDR3 extends over 14 amino acids. The V and J ends lost 0 bases and 3 bases respectively, with 7 bases between them. Germline assignment: CDR1 SGHKS and CDR2 YYEKEE (reference sequence). The CDR3 DNA follows: TGTGCCAGCAGCTTGGAGACCGCCAATCAGCCCCAGCATTTT. Residues: CASSLETANQPQHF.

The chain has TRBV5-6 and TRBJ2-2, with 11 bases lining up with TRBD1. Per germline, CDR1 SGHDT and CDR2 YYEEEE. The CDR3 has 16 amino acids. The J segment lost 5 bases and the V segment lost 5 bases, leaving 8 bases of the junction unmatched. The CDR3 DNA reads as TGTGCCAGCAGAGGCGGGACAGGGGGTCGGACCGGGGAGCTGTTTTTT. The encoded protein is CASRGGTGGRTGELFF. Variable domain in full (rest from reference TRBV5-6 and TRBJ2-2): DAGVTQSPTHLIKTRGQQVTLRCSPKSGHDTVSWYQQALGQGPQFIFQYYEEEERQRGNFPDRFSGHQFPNYSSELNVNALLLGDSALYLCASRGGTGGRTGELFFGEGSRLTVL.

The CDR3 nucleotides are TGTGCCAGCAGTGAAATGGCTAGCGGGGCCGGGGAGCTGTTTTTT. It is translated as CASSEMASGAGELFF. The rearrangement uses TRBV2 and TRBJ2-2; the match to TRBD2 covers 9 bases. CDR1 SNHLY and CDR2 FYNNEI come from the germline V gene. The CDR3 totals 15 residues. Trimming took 2 bases from V and 6 from J; bases not matched to a gene: 4.

This clone was observed once. The J gene is TRBJ2-5, the V gene TRBV13; 11 nucleotides agree with TRBD2. This CDR3 spans 17 amino acids. Germline V gene lookup returns CDR1 PRHDT and CDR2 FYEKMQ (reference sequence). V gave up 4 bases and J gave up 1 base; unmatched junction bases: 8. The DNA of the CDR3 is TGTGCCAGCAGCTCCCGGGGACTAGCGGAAATCCAAGAGACCCAGTACTTC. This sequence encodes CASSSRGLAEIQETQYF.

V gene TRBV28 combines with J gene TRBJ1-5; a weak D match, TRBD1 (5 bases). V lost 7 bases and J lost 3, with 10 bases in between. Germline-derived CDR1 and CDR2 are MDHEN and SYDVKM. The CDR3 covers 13 residues. The CDR3 DNA is TGTGCCAGCACCCCGGGGCTCAATCAGCCCCAGCATTTT. Translated, it gives CASTPGLNQPQHF.

V usage is TRBV21-1 and J usage is TRBJ1-2; the D call TRBD1 from the table was never checked on the DNA. TRBV21-1 is described as a pseudogene. This CDR3 comprises 16 residues. For the CDR3, the DNA is TGTGCCAGCAGCAAATGGGACAGGGGACCCTATGATGGCTACACCTTC. It specifies CASSKWDRGPYDGYTF.

The rearrangement joins TRBV6-4 to TRBJ2-3; TRBD2 aligns across 13 bases. Germline V gene data show CDR1 as MRHNA and CDR2 as SNTAGT. J gave up 5 bases and V 3 bases, and 2 bases lay outside the gene matches. The CDR3 has 15 amino acids. The CDR3 loop reads CASSETSGGGDTQYF. DNA of the CDR3: TGTGCCAGCAGTGAAACTAGCGGGGGGGGAGATACGCAGTATTTT.

The chain is built from TRBV5-1 and TRBJ1-1; tentative D call: TRBD1 (5 bases). The V gene's germline CDR1 is SGHRS and CDR2 YFSETQ. V lost 0 bases and J 6 bases, leaving 9 bases between the germline ends. The CDR3 loop spans 13 amino acids. The CDR3 protein is CASSLEGRAEAFF. CDR3 sequence (DNA): TGCGCCAGCAGCTTGGAAGGCAGGGCTGAAGCTTTCTTT.

V gene TRBV11-2 combines with J gene TRBJ2-5; 9 bases are a match to TRBD1. This CDR3 is built from 16 residues. The germline gives CDR1 SGHAT, CDR2 FQNNGV. V lost 5 bases, J lost 5 bases, and 12 bases stayed unmatched. The CDR3 reads CASSQEGWTGDETQYF. The CDR3, as DNA: TGTGCCAGCAGCCAAGAGGGGTGGACAGGGGACGAGACCCAGTACTTC.

The chain combines TRBV5-8 with TRBJ2-2; D is unresolved. CDR3 length: 14 residues. Per the germline V gene, CDR1 is SGHTS and CDR2 is YDEGEE. Trimming pared 1 base from V and 7 bases from J, leaving 11 bases between. CDR3 sequence (DNA): TGTGCCAGCAGCTTGAGGAGTGGGAACGGGGAGCTGTTTTTT. Its translation is CASSLRSGNGELFF. Supplemented by reference TRBV5-8 and TRBJ2-2, the full variable domain reads EAGVTQSPTHLIKTRGQQATLRCSPISGHTSVYWYQQALGLGLQFLLWYDEGEERNRGNFPPRFSGRQFPNYSSELNVNALELEDSALYLCASSLRSGNGELFFGEGSRLTVL.

The genes are TRBV7-9 and TRBJ2-7, with no clear D. Looked up from germline, CDR1 is SEHNR and CDR2 is FQNEAQ (reference sequence). V shed 4 bases and J shed 3 bases, with 10 bases lying between them. The CDR3 runs to 13 residues. The CDR3, as DNA: TGTGCCAGCAGCTCGGGTGGGGACTACGAGCAGTACTTC. Protein sequence: CASSSGGDYEQYF.

This chain joins TRBV10-3 and TRBJ1-1; D remains ambiguous. Germline CDR1 reads ENHRY; CDR2 reads SYGVKD. Trimming removed 1 base from V and 4 bases from J, with 16 bases in between. The CDR3 is 16 residues long. The CDR3 loop reads CAISEFDTGLGTEAFF. CDR3 nucleotides: TGTGCCATCAGTGAGTTTGACACGGGGTTGGGCACTGAAGCTTTCTTT.